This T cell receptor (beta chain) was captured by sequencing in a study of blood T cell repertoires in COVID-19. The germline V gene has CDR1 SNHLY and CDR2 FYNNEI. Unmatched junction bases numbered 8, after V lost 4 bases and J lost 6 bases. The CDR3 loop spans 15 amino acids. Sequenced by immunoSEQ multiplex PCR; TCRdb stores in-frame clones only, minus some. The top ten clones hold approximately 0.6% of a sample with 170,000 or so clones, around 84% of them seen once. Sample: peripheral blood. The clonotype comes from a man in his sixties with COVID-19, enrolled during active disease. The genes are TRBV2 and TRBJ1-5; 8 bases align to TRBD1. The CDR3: CASSVRQGNLQPQHF. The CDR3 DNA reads TGTGCCAGCAGTGTAAGACAGGGGAATCTTCAGCCCCAGCATTTT.